Listed here is a single T cell receptor (beta chain). It has no known antigen specificity. A junction boundary mismatches the germline segment, possibly from a read error. Library method: the immunoSEQ multiplex PCR assay. The hsTCRB Kit was used according to the manufacturer's protocol to amplify rearranged TCR beta chain sequences. An Illumina MiSeq was used to sequence the TCRB libraries. As for the authors' bioinformatics: The proprietary platform of the kit vendor was used for demultiplexing, trimming and gene mapping. Here the immuneACCESS table is served through TCRdb, limited to in-frame sequences with V and J called. Missing clones are a known gap in these copies; in checked studies unresolved V genes cover under half, and the rest lacks a known reason. The D gene and trimming were derived from the DNA, and the V and J assignments and clone size from that table. Present in this sample are about 50,000 clones, less than 90% of which were seen just once. 3.5% to 5% of the sample goes to the ten largest clones.

The CDR3 contains 15 residues, cysteine and phenylalanine counted. The only DNA kept is the CDR3, 45 bases in frame from the first base. Based on the germline V gene, the CDR1 and CDR2 sequences are SQVTM and ANQGSEA. The time point label for this specimen denotes: week 35, safety follow-up. Each vaccine dose, consisting of 300 ug of a 20-mer mutant IDH1 peptide in Montanide, was administered subcutaneously with topical imiquimod. Patients received eight vaccinations in weeks 1, 3, 5, 7, 11, 15, 19 and 23, corresponding to visits V03 through V10. The donors had newly diagnosed IDH1-mutant astrocytomas of WHO grade 3 or 4 that showed loss of nuclear ATRX. The samples were drawn from NOA16, a multicentre, single-arm, open-label phase I trial in Germany that tested a mutant IDH1 peptide vaccine in humans for the first time. Genomic DNA for TCRB sequencing was extracted from EDTA blood using the DNeasy Blood and Tissue Kit.

The data derive from a study of a mutant IDH1 vaccine in newly diagnosed glioma (dated by TCRdb to the early 2020s). Regarding the research as a whole: In the chemotherapy-containing groups, vaccination started alongside temozolomide cycles, whereas in patients who had radiotherapy alone it started 4-6 weeks after radiotherapy. The roughly 33 treated patients were around 62% male and roughly 40% female, with a mean age of roughly 42 years. Peripheral blood samples were drawn at six visits, namely V03 (baseline), V05, V07, V10, V12 and V13. Visit V12 was the week-35 safety follow-up and visit V13 was the week-47 end of study. For exploratory analyses, longitudinal TCRB deep sequencing was carried out in about 26 treated patients wherever samples were available. Prior to enrollment, patients had been given standard therapy consisting of radiotherapy alone, temozolomide alone, or radiochemotherapy with temozolomide, with the combination given to most patients.

What the authors observed across the whole study: It was noted by the authors that analyses of patient blood samples could not be reproduced owing to sample limitations. Changes in the top peripheral T cell clonotypes picked up by TCRB sequencing did not appear to be linked to pseudoprogression. Availability determined which PBMC samples were chosen for TCRB deep sequencing. Immune responses induced by the vaccine were seen in approximately 93% of patients across multiple MHC alleles.

The receptor was derived from a woman between 18 and 29 years old with glioma. The receptor chain draws on TRBV29-1 and TRBJ2-5; 11 bases in between match TRBD2. The J call may be mistaken, given a closer DNA end match to TRBJ2-7. The sample was PBMCs, taken from a glioma patient whose treatment included an IDH1 peptide vaccine. The CDR3: CSVLTSGALSSEQYF. The sequenced DNA: TGCAGCGTTCTGACTAGCGGGGCCCTCTCCTCCGAGCAGTACTTC.